This T cell receptor beta chain was found in a study of blood T cell repertoires in COVID-19. Sequenced by immunoSEQ multiplex PCR; TCRdb stores in-frame clones only, minus some. Of around 100,000 clones listed, 84% are singletons. Per germline, CDR1 SGHRS and CDR2 YFSETQ. V gave up 0 bases and J gave up 6 bases; unmatched junction bases: 4. The CDR3 runs 16 residues. The genes are TRBV5-1 and TRBJ1-6, with 9 positions matching TRBD1. This sequence originates from a human donor in a cohort sampled during active or convalescent COVID-19. The sequenced material came from peripheral blood. The CDR3 loop is CASSLDRGQSNSPLHF. DNA for the CDR3: TGCGCCAGCAGCTTGGACAGGGGGCAGAGTAATTCACCCCTCCACTTT.